Listed here are 27 T cell receptor beta chains from one sample, sequenced in a study of OX40 agonist ivuxolimab in advanced cancers. The data were produced by immunoSEQ multiplex PCR, yet TCRdb's version contains in-frame clones alone and is incomplete. The sample records around 40,000 clones, 70% to 90% being singletons. The sample consisted of CD4+ or CD8+ T cells sorted from blood, taken in a trial of the OX40 agonist ivuxolimab. Source of these receptors: an adult with an advanced solid tumor such as melanoma, head and neck, liver or kidney cancer.

The V and J genes are TRBV4-1 and TRBJ2-2; unclear D gene. Germline V gene sequence: CDR1 MGHRA, CDR2 YSYEKL. The CDR3 consists of 14 residues. Trimming left V 0 bases short and J 4 bases short, with 6 bases between. For the CDR3, the DNA is TGCGCCAGCAGCCAAGAGGGATCCACCGGGGAGCTGTTTTTT. It encodes CASSQEGSTGELFF.

CDR3 in amino acids: CASKSLVEKLFF. The CDR3 nucleotides are TGTGCCAGCAAATCCCTGGTGGAAAAACTGTTTTTT. The chain links TRBV2 to TRBJ1-4; no reliable D call. This CDR3 contains 12 residues. With 7 bases removed from V and 8 bases from J, the gap between germline ends came to 11 bases. Per the germline V gene, CDR1 is SNHLY and CDR2 is FYNNEI.

This chain uses TRBV27 with TRBJ2-1; TRBD2 aligns across 7 bases. The J segment lost 4 bases and the V segment lost 10 bases, leaving 19 bases of the junction unmatched. CDR3 size: 17 residues. CDR1 and CDR2 from the germline V gene are MNHEY and SMNVEV (reference sequence). The CDR3 loop reads CATLPLLGLEGYNEQFF. The CDR3 bases are TGTGCCACCCTCCCCCTCTTAGGACTAGAGGGATACAATGAGCAGTTCTTC.

The rearrangement uses TRBV5-6 and TRBJ2-7; D call uncertain. Germline V gene sequence: CDR1 SGHDT, CDR2 YYEEEE. The V end lost 0 bases, the J end lost 1 base, and 11 bases lay between the germline ends. This CDR3 has 15 amino acids. CDR3 residues: CASSLELAWSYEQYF. CDR3 in DNA: TGTGCCAGCAGCTTGGAGTTAGCTTGGTCCTACGAGCAGTACTTC.

Here the CDR3 DNA reads TGTGCCAGCAGCGCCGGACAGGGGAATTATGGCTACACCTTC. Protein product: CASSAGQGNYGYTF. V usage is TRBV7-6 and J usage is TRBJ1-2; 9 nucleotides line up with TRBD1. The CDR3 spans 14 residues. Germline values: CDR1 SGHVS, CDR2 FNYEAQ. The ends lost 5 bases at V and 5 bases at J; junction bases unmatched: 6.

V and J are TRBV27 and TRBJ1-1; maybe TRBD1 (6 bases). Germline lookup yields CDR1 MNHEY and CDR2 SMNVEV (reference sequence). The CDR3 loop spans 17 amino acids. Trimming shortened V by 5 bases and J by 4 bases, and 23 bases separated the two germline ends. This CDR3 is CASSPRRQEKEITEAFF. The CDR3 DNA sequence: TGTGCCAGCAGTCCCCGTCGACAGGAAAAGGAGATCACTGAAGCTTTCTTT.

This rearrangement joins TRBV7-2 to TRBJ2-1; no clear D gene. The CDR3 spans 14 residues. CDR1 and CDR2 (germline): SGHTA, FQGNSA. V lost 1 base, J lost 3 bases, and 7 bases lay in between. Written as DNA, the CDR3 is TGTGCCAGCAGCTTAGACCAGATCTACAATGAGCAGTTCTTC. The encoded protein is CASSLDQIYNEQFF.

The table lists this clone with a count of one. The CDR3 loop is CASSLAGGSSYNSPLHF. CDR3 bases: TGTGCCAGCAGCTTGGCCGGAGGGAGCTCCTATAATTCACCCCTCCACTTT. The chain links TRBV5-5 to TRBJ1-6, with D unclear. The CDR3 is made up of 17 amino acids. Germline-derived CDR1 and CDR2 are SGHKS and YYEKEE (reference sequence). With 0 bases removed from V and 0 bases from J, the gap between germline ends came to 10 bases.

This sequence joins TRBV14 and TRBJ2-6; either TRBD1 or TRBD2 may supply D (6 bases each). Per the germline V gene, CDR1 is SGHDN and CDR2 is FVKESK. The CDR3 loop spans 18 amino acids. V was cut by 0 bases and J by 0 bases, with 12 bases left in between. For the CDR3, the DNA is TGTGCCAGCAGCCAAGAGGGGGGCAGGGTCTCTGGGGCCAACGTCCTGACTTTC. It codes for CASSQEGGRVSGANVLTF.

The chain combines TRBV15 with TRBJ2-3; D gene ambiguous. The CDR3 runs to 13 residues. V was trimmed by 5 bases and J by 2 bases, leaving 8 bases between them. Germline CDR1 and CDR2: LNHNV and YYDKDF (reference sequence). As DNA, the CDR3 is TGTGCCACCAGCGCACATATCACAGATACGCAGTATTTT. Translated: CATSAHITDTQYF.

The chain links TRBV28 to TRBJ2-3; tentatively, D is TRBD2 (7 bases). CDR1 MDHEN and CDR2 SYDVKM come from the germline V gene. Trimming took off 2 bases at V and 2 bases at J, with 11 bases between the two ends. This CDR3 has 15 amino acids. Here the CDR3 reads CASSLAGAPTDTQYF. Here the CDR3 DNA reads TGTGCCAGCAGTTTAGCGGGGGCCCCCACAGATACGCAGTATTTT.

V usage is TRBV9 and J usage is TRBJ2-7; D possibly matches TRBD1 or TRBD2 (5 bases each). The CDR3 length is 14 residues. The V end was cut by 4 bases, the J end by 5 bases, with 16 bases between. Germline CDR1 is SGDLS and CDR2 is YYNGEE. CDR3 loop: CASSPGLGTNEQYV. As DNA, the CDR3 is TGTGCCAGCAGCCCCGGGTTGGGGACCAACGAGCAGTACGTC.

The chain uses TRBV13 and TRBJ1-1; D is unresolved. CDR3 length: 13 amino acids. Trimming stripped 3 bases from V and 2 bases from J, with 7 bases between. Germline V lookup: CDR1 PRHDT, CDR2 FYEKMQ (reference sequence). This CDR3 is CASSLWGNTEAFF. The CDR3 bases are TGTGCCAGCAGCTTGTGGGGAAACACTGAAGCTTTCTTT.

The rearrangement joins TRBV27 to TRBJ1-1; no firm D call. Germline CDR1 is MNHEY and CDR2 is SMNVEV (reference sequence). This CDR3 region has 15 residues. Trimming left V 1 base short and J 5 bases short, with 14 bases between. The CDR3 bases are TGTGCCAGCAGTTTATACGCCGCTCGGGTGACTGAAGCTTTCTTT. This sequence encodes CASSLYAARVTEAFF.

J is TRBJ2-5 and V is TRBV4-1; D is undetermined. The CDR3 sequence is 12 residues long. The V gene's germline CDR1 is MGHRA and CDR2 YSYEKL. The V end lost 4 bases, the J end lost 4 bases, and 7 bases lay between the germline ends. CDR3 in amino acids: CASSPSGETQYF. CDR3 DNA sequence: TGCGCCAGCAGCCCCTCGGGAGAGACCCAGTACTTC.

The J gene is TRBJ1-2, the V gene TRBV29-1; D is ambiguous. V lost 5 bases and J lost 8, with 18 bases in between. The CDR3 has 13 amino acids. CDR1 SQVTM and CDR2 ANQGSEA come from the germline V gene. CDR3 amino acids: CSVLLDSREGYTF. The CDR3 region has the DNA TGCAGCGTTCTCCTCGACTCCCGGGAGGGCTACACCTTC.

The chain combines TRBV5-1 with TRBJ2-5; tentative D call: TRBD2 (6 bases). This CDR3 is built from 13 residues. V was cut by 4 bases and J by 4 bases, with 11 bases left in between. Germline CDR1 SGHRS, CDR2 YFSETQ. As DNA, the CDR3 is TGCGCCAGCAGCCCAACTAGCCCAGAGACCCAGTACTTC. Amino acid sequence: CASSPTSPETQYF.

The CDR3 bases are TGTGCCAGCAGCGAGGGGACAGGGTGGGGCTACACCTTC. This gives the protein CASSEGTGWGYTF. V and J are TRBV7-9 and TRBJ1-2, with 9 bases aligning to TRBD1. V gave up 5 bases and J gave up 8 bases; unmatched junction bases: 6. CDR1 and CDR2 from the germline V gene are SEHNR and FQNEAQ (reference sequence). The CDR3 has 13 residues.

This clone has a handful of counts. The chain recombines TRBV7-9 with TRBJ2-3; 12 bases fit TRBD2. CDR1 is SEHNR, CDR2 FQNEAQ, per germline (reference sequence). V lost 4 bases and J lost 1; bases outside the gene matches: 9. The CDR3 extends over 18 amino acids. CDR3 loop: CASSSTSGRKEGTDTQYF. DNA of the CDR3: TGTGCCAGCAGCTCGACTAGCGGGAGAAAAGAGGGCACAGATACGCAGTATTTT.

By share, this clone ranks as medium-sized. The chain has TRBV5-1 and TRBJ2-7, with TRBD1 identical over 10 bases. The CDR3 covers 17 residues. Losses at the gene ends were 3 bases for V and 3 bases for J; bases not matched to a gene: 12. In germline, CDR1 is SGHRS, CDR2 YFSETQ. CDR3 residues: CASSWLPPGQGIYEQYF. DNA of the CDR3: TGCGCCAGCAGCTGGCTCCCTCCGGGACAGGGGATCTACGAGCAGTACTTC.

The CDR3 DNA sequence: TGTGCCAGCAGCCCGAGGCTAGGCTACACCTTC. The encoded protein is CASSPRLGYTF. This rearrangement joins TRBV9 to TRBJ1-2; D gene unclear. Trimming shortened V by 4 bases and J by 8 bases, and 9 bases separated the two germline ends. Looked up from germline, CDR1 is SGDLS and CDR2 is YYNGEE. The CDR3 runs to 11 residues.

Here the CDR3 reads CASSQDYGTDTQYF. Here the CDR3 DNA reads TGCGCCAGCAGCCAAGATTACGGCACAGATACGCAGTATTTT. V is TRBV4-3 and J is TRBJ2-3, with D uncertain. V shed 0 bases and J shed 1 base, with 5 bases lying between them. Germline lookup yields CDR1 LGHNA and CDR2 YSLEER. The CDR3 contains 14 residues.

This chain links TRBV5-5 with TRBJ1-4, with 8 bases that match TRBD1. CDR1 and CDR2 from the germline V gene are SGHKS and YYEKEE (reference sequence). J gave up 5 bases and V 2 bases, and 8 bases lay outside the gene matches. The CDR3 loop spans 16 amino acids. The CDR3 bases are TGTGCCAGCAGCTTCGGGCAGGGGGCATTCAATGAAAAACTGTTTTTT. Residues: CASSFGQGAFNEKLFF.

The chain is built from TRBV2 and TRBJ1-1, with D hard to call. Germline V gene sequence: CDR1 SNHLY, CDR2 FYNNEI. The CDR3 extends over 16 amino acids. Deletions cut 2 bases from V and 7 bases from J, with 20 bases between. The DNA of the CDR3 is TGTGCCAGCAGTGAATCGGGTACCTCTTCTACGATTGAAGCTTTCTTT. Translating it yields CASSESGTSSTIEAFF.

The rearrangement uses TRBV5-1 and TRBJ2-7; 8 bases agree with TRBD2. Germline CDR1 is SGHRS and CDR2 is YFSETQ. The CDR3 has 14 amino acids. The J segment lost 4 bases and the V segment lost 2 bases, leaving 5 bases of the junction unmatched. CDR3 nucleotides: TGCGCCAGCAGCTTAGCGGGAGTGGGTTACGAGCAGTACTTC. Residues: CASSLAGVGYEQYF.

The J gene is TRBJ2-3, the V gene TRBV7-9; 13 bases fit TRBD2. Germline V gives CDR1 SEHNR, CDR2 FQNEAQ (reference sequence). This CDR3 spans 17 amino acids. J gave up 2 bases and V 5 bases, and 7 bases lay outside the gene matches. CDR3 residues: CASSPWGTSGDTDTQYF. The CDR3 DNA reads TGTGCCAGCAGCCCTTGGGGGACTAGCGGGGACACAGATACGCAGTATTTT.

This clone has a single count. The CDR3 protein is CAGSSGANVLTF. CDR3 nucleotides: TGTGCCGGGAGCTCTGGGGCCAACGTCCTGACTTTC. This sequence joins TRBV11-2 and TRBJ2-6; the D gene is possibly TRBD2 (5 bases). The CDR3 loop spans 12 amino acids. Trimming left V 11 bases short and J 0 bases short, with 5 bases between. The germline V gene encodes CDR1 SGHAT and CDR2 FQNNGV.